The 5 T cell receptor beta chains below all came from one sample that was sequenced in a study of post-analysis software for immune sequencing data. General study results and limits: Several TRBV segments occurring more often in patients than controls included TRBV5-6, TRBV5-1 and TRBV20-1.

These receptors lack a known antigen. Unique molecular identifiers were built into the TCR beta cDNA libraries. Using its own MiXCR run on the PCR reads, TCRdb lists one record per CDR3 protein. Among about 540,000 distinct CDR3 sequences listed, less than 40% were seen once. The sequencing input was blood. The receptors were gathered from a girl younger than 18 with multiple sclerosis.

The table lists this clonotype with a count of one. The DNA of the CDR3 is TGCAGGGCTGAACCGCCCGGGGAGACCCAGTACTTC. It codes for CRAEPPGETQYF. This sequence joins TRBV20-1 and TRBJ2-7; D is uncertain. The end of the DNA fits TRBJ2-5 better, so the J call may be wrong. CDR3 length equals 12 residues. In germline, CDR1 is DFQATT, CDR2 SNEGSKA (reference sequence).

The CDR3: CASSLAVGEQYF. The DNA for the CDR3 is TGTGCCAGCAGCTTAGCGGTCGGGGAGCAGTACTTC. The chain carries TRBV11-2 and TRBJ2-7; the D is unclear. The CDR3 covers 12 residues. The V gene's germline CDR1 is SGHAT and CDR2 FQNNGV. V dropped 1 base and J dropped 7 bases, with 8 bases sitting between them.

This clonotype was detected ten times or more. The rearrangement uses TRBV6-5 and TRBJ1-2; 7 bases map to TRBD1. The CDR3 has 11 amino acids. CDR1 and CDR2 from the germline V gene are MNHEY and SVGAGI. V lost 6 bases, J lost 6 bases, and 1 base stayed unmatched. CDR3 DNA sequence: TGTGCCAGCAGAGACAGGGATGGCTACACCTTC. Translating gives CASRDRDGYTF.

This clonotype was seen more than once but under ten times. The chain employs TRBV29-1 and TRBJ2-2, with no clear D. The germline CDR1 and CDR2 sequences are SQVTM and ANQGSEA. The CDR3 spans 12 residues. Deletions cut 5 bases from V and 6 bases from J, with 10 bases between. DNA for the CDR3: TGCAGCGTTAGATTTGGGGCCGGGGAGCTGTTTTTT. Amino acid sequence: CSVRFGAGELFF.

The V and J genes are TRBV5-1 and TRBJ1-1; no definite D call. Trimming took 4 bases from V and 0 from J, leaving 10 bases between them. The CDR3 is 14 amino acids. The germline gives CDR1 SGHRS, CDR2 YFSETQ. CDR3 bases: TGCGCCAGCAGCCCCGGACTGATGAACACTGAAGCTTTCTTT. Its translation is CASSPGLMNTEAFF.